The 31 T cell receptor beta chains presented below share a single source sample, sequenced in a study of technical replicates of blood from four donors. Using immunoSEQ multiplex PCR, the repertoire was profiled, and TCRdb retains in-frame clones only, with some absent. The table includes about 75,000 clones, 91% detected once. Sequences were obtained from T cells isolated from PBMCs. The receptor source for this set is a human donor in good health. Some clones in this sample may be carry-over from other donors' samples.

The chain joins TRBV19 to TRBJ1-1; 7 bases fit TRBD1. The CDR3 is made up of 16 amino acids. Germline V lookup: CDR1 LNHDA, CDR2 SQIVND (reference sequence). The J segment lost 1 base and the V segment lost 4 bases, leaving 9 bases of the junction unmatched. The CDR3 is CASSTGTDGWNTEAFF. CDR3 in DNA: TGTGCCAGTAGTACCGGGACAGATGGCTGGAACACTGAAGCTTTCTTT.

The CDR3 loop is CASRIADTQYF. DNA of the CDR3: TGTGCCAGCAGAATAGCAGATACGCAGTATTTT. The rearrangement joins TRBV6-1 to TRBJ2-3; D ambiguous. The CDR3 is 11 residues long. The V gene's germline CDR1 is MNHNS and CDR2 SASEGT. Trimming took off 6 bases at V and 4 bases at J, with 5 bases between the two ends.

The V gene is TRBV30, the J gene TRBJ1-5; tentatively, D is TRBD1 (6 bases). Germline V gene data show CDR1 as GTSNPN and CDR2 as SVGIG (reference sequence). This CDR3 is built from 12 residues. Between the trimmed V and J ends, which lost 4 bases and 8 bases, there was a span of 12 bases. The CDR3 protein is CAWKQGNEPQHF. The DNA for the CDR3 is TGTGCCTGGAAACAGGGTAATGAGCCCCAGCATTTT.

The J gene is TRBJ2-1, the V gene TRBV27; 16 nucleotides agree with TRBD2. After removal of 5 bases from V and 2 bases from J, the junction contained 15 bases not matched to a gene. CDR1 is MNHEY and CDR2 is SMNVEV in the germline V gene (reference sequence). The CDR3 consists of 21 residues. The chain's CDR3 is CASSPRLTGTSGRATYNEQFF. CDR3 coding DNA: TGTGCCAGCAGTCCTCGGCTAACCGGGACTAGCGGGAGGGCCACCTACAATGAGCAGTTCTTC.

This clone was seen a few times. The chain links TRBV18 to TRBJ2-7; no clear D gene. The CDR3 totals 15 residues. Looked up from germline, CDR1 is KGHSH and CDR2 is LQKENI. V lost 1 base and J 6 bases, leaving 16 bases between the germline ends. For the CDR3, the DNA is TGTGCCAGCTCACCACGGCGGATAATCTGGATCGAGCAGTACTTC. This translates into CASSPRRIIWIEQYF.

The V call is TRBV10-1, the J call TRBJ2-2, with 7 nucleotides matching TRBD2. The CDR3 contains 15 residues. Germline V CDR1 and CDR2: WNHNN, SYGVQD (reference sequence). With V trimmed by 5 bases and J by 7 bases, 10 bases remained unmatched. The CDR3: CASSPSGKGNGELFF. CDR3 coding DNA: TGCGCCAGCAGTCCTAGCGGAAAAGGGAACGGGGAGCTGTTTTTT.

This rearrangement joins TRBV30 to TRBJ1-5; D perhaps matches TRBD1 (5 bases). V was pared by 1 base and J by 3 bases, with 7 bases between. The CDR3 is 13 amino acids. Germline V CDR1 and CDR2: GTSNPN, SVGIG (reference sequence). CDR3 loop: CAWSGQYNQPQHF. The CDR3 DNA is TGTGCCTGGAGTGGACAGTACAATCAGCCCCAGCATTTT.

This sequence joins TRBV30 and TRBJ2-1; the match to TRBD2 covers 8 bases. Per germline, CDR1 GTSNPN and CDR2 SVGIG (reference sequence). The V segment lost 3 bases and the J segment 4 bases; nucleotides outside the gene matches: 11. The CDR3 contains 16 residues. CDR3 in amino acids: CAWSLRGGGFYNEQFF. The DNA of the CDR3 is TGTGCCTGGAGCCTTAGGGGCGGGGGGTTTTACAATGAGCAGTTCTTC.

The chain employs TRBV4-2 and TRBJ2-3; no clear D gene. The germline V gene has CDR1 LGHNA and CDR2 YNFKEQ. The CDR3 runs to 16 residues. V lost 3 bases to trimming and J lost 2 bases, with 15 bases between them. CDR3 loop: CASSQGRLAVTDTQYF. The CDR3 DNA follows: TGTGCCAGCAGCCAGGGTCGGTTGGCGGTCACAGATACGCAGTATTTT.

V and J are TRBV28 and TRBJ2-7, with D perhaps matching TRBD1 (6 bases). There are 13 residues in the CDR3. Germline loops: CDR1 MDHEN, CDR2 SYDVKM. V lost 8 bases to trimming and J lost 2 bases, with 13 bases between them. CDR3 protein: CASGSGVTYEQYF. The CDR3 bases are TGTGCCAGCGGGTCAGGGGTGACCTACGAGCAGTACTTC.

The chain links TRBV20-1 to TRBJ2-7; the D gene is possibly TRBD2 (6 bases). V lost 6 bases and J 2 bases, leaving 8 bases between the germline ends. This CDR3 has 11 residues. Per the germline V gene, CDR1 is DFQATT and CDR2 is SNEGSKA (reference sequence). The CDR3 spells CSARLAYEQYF. The CDR3 DNA is TGCAGTGCCCGACTAGCCTACGAGCAGTACTTC.

The gene calls are TRBV7-9 and TRBJ2-5; 11 bases align to TRBD2. Germline trimming cut 4 bases from V and 5 bases from J; bases unmatched to any gene: 3. CDR1 is SEHNR and CDR2 is FQNEAQ in the germline V gene (reference sequence). The CDR3 has 14 amino acids. CDR3 amino acids: CASSYPSGRETQYF. Written as DNA, the CDR3 is TGTGCCAGCAGCTATCCTAGCGGGAGGGAGACCCAGTACTTC. The full variable domain, with the rest looked up from reference TRBV7-9 and TRBJ2-5, is DTGVSQNPRHKITKRGQNVTFRCDPISEHNRLYWYRQTLGQGPEFLTYFQNEAQLEKSRLLSDRFSAERPKGSFSTLEIQRTEQGDSAMYLCASSYPSGRETQYFGPGTRLLVL.

The chain couples TRBV5-1 to TRBJ2-7, with 12 bases matching TRBD1. CDR3 length: 15 residues. Trimming removed 0 bases from V and 5 bases from J; junction bases left unmatched: 3. The V gene's germline CDR1 is SGHRS and CDR2 YFSETQ. The CDR3 sequence: CASSLEGTGGDEQYF. The CDR3 coding sequence is TGCGCCAGCAGCTTGGAAGGGACAGGGGGCGACGAGCAGTACTTC.

The J gene is TRBJ1-3, the V gene TRBV7-9; 8 positions match TRBD1. With 6 bases clipped from V and 8 bases from J, the junction kept 12 bases outside the gene matches. The CDR3 sequence is 15 residues long. Germline values: CDR1 SEHNR, CDR2 FQNEAQ (reference sequence). The CDR3 DNA reads TGTGCCAGCAGTGCCGGACAGGGAATACAATACACCATATATTTT. Amino acids: CASSAGQGIQYTIYF.

In nucleotides, the CDR3 is TGCGCCAGCAGCCAAGTAGGGACAGACGAGCAGTACTTC. This translates into CASSQVGTDEQYF. The chain links TRBV4-1 to TRBJ2-7; 7 nucleotides match TRBD1. J was trimmed by 5 bases and V by 1 base; bases with no gene match: 2. The CDR3 length is 13 residues. Germline V gene lookup returns CDR1 MGHRA and CDR2 YSYEKL.

The chain recombines TRBV27 with TRBJ2-1; 8 nucleotides align to TRBD2. V lost 5 bases to trimming and J lost 4 bases; unmatched junction nucleotides: 7. The CDR3 totals 15 residues. Germline CDR1 is MNHEY and CDR2 is SMNVEV (reference sequence). CDR3 in amino acids: CASSLEREIYNEQFF. The CDR3 nucleotides read TGTGCCAGCAGTCTCGAGCGGGAGATTTACAATGAGCAGTTCTTC.

V gene TRBV10-3 combines with J gene TRBJ1-2, with D unclear. Trimming took off 3 bases at V and 1 base at J, with 3 bases between the two ends. The CDR3 has 12 amino acids. Germline V gives CDR1 ENHRY, CDR2 SYGVKD. The CDR3: CAISDSNYGYTF. CDR3 DNA: TGTGCCATCAGTGACAGTAACTATGGCTACACCTTC.

The V call is TRBV7-9, the J call TRBJ2-1; 11 bases are a match to TRBD2. With 6 bases clipped from V and 4 bases from J, the junction kept 8 bases outside the gene matches. The germline V gene has CDR1 SEHNR and CDR2 FQNEAQ (reference sequence). This CDR3 is 16 amino acids long. The CDR3 loop reads CASRSKGLAEYNEQFF. The CDR3, as DNA: TGTGCCAGCAGGTCAAAGGGACTAGCGGAATACAATGAGCAGTTCTTC.

The chain links TRBV5-1 to TRBJ2-5; 9 positions match TRBD1. The CDR3 extends over 14 amino acids. In germline, CDR1 is SGHRS, CDR2 YFSETQ. V lost 4 bases to trimming and J lost 3 bases; unmatched junction nucleotides: 4. CDR3 coding DNA: TGCGCCAGCAGCCCTAGGACAGGGGAAGAGACCCAGTACTTC. Translating it yields CASSPRTGEETQYF.

The V and J genes are TRBV28 and TRBJ1-5; 7 nucleotides match TRBD1. V lost 5 bases and J lost 7; bases outside the gene matches: 5. Germline-derived CDR1 and CDR2 are MDHEN and SYDVKM. This CDR3 is built from 13 residues. In DNA, the CDR3 is TGTGCCAGCAGTGACAGGGTAGAACAGCCCCAGCATTTT. Protein: CASSDRVEQPQHF.

V and J are TRBV15 and TRBJ2-2, with 7 positions matching TRBD1. The CDR3 is 16 amino acids. Per the germline V gene, CDR1 is LNHNV and CDR2 is YYDKDF (reference sequence). With V trimmed by 8 bases and J by 7 bases, 16 bases remained unmatched. Written as DNA, the CDR3 is TGTGCCACCGGCAAATGGACAGGCGACTACGGCGGGGAGCTGTTTTTT. Protein product: CATGKWTGDYGGELFF.

This rearrangement joins TRBV6-5 to TRBJ1-1, with D hard to call. CDR3 size: 15 residues. The germline V gene has CDR1 MNHEY and CDR2 SVGAGI. V was clipped by 6 bases and J by 1 base, with 15 bases between them. As DNA, the CDR3 is TGTGCCAGCAGATCTACAGCGGGGAAGAACACTGAAGCTTTCTTT. It encodes CASRSTAGKNTEAFF.

A few counts support this clone. The rearrangement uses TRBV5-1 and TRBJ1-2; no firm D call. The CDR3 is made up of 12 amino acids. Germline CDR1 and CDR2: SGHRS and YFSETQ. Trimming removed 7 bases from V and 8 bases from J, with 15 bases in between. The CDR3 DNA reads TGCGCCAGCGGCGGAGAGGCGGGCGGCTACACCTTC. Its translation is CASGGEAGGYTF.

The chain links TRBV7-9 to TRBJ2-7; possible D gene TRBD2, 5 bases. V was trimmed by 7 bases and J by 6 bases, leaving 19 bases between them. CDR1 SEHNR and CDR2 FQNEAQ come from the germline V gene (reference sequence). CDR3 length: 14 residues. The CDR3 loop is CASTRSSGFSEQYF. The CDR3 region has the DNA TGTGCCAGCACCCGATCTTCGGGATTCTCCGAGCAGTACTTC.

The chain is built from TRBV11-3 and TRBJ2-5; 7 bases line up with TRBD2. CDR1 is SGHNT, CDR2 YENEEA, per germline. The CDR3 consists of 17 residues. V was pared by 2 bases and J by 2 bases, with 11 bases of the junction left unmatched. In nucleotides, the CDR3 is TGTGCCAGCAGCTTAAAAAGACCGGGACTACTTCAAGAGACCCAGTACTTC. Amino acids: CASSLKRPGLLQETQYF.

The chain has TRBV19 and TRBJ2-1; 12 nucleotides align to TRBD2. Germline V gene sequence: CDR1 LNHDA, CDR2 SQIVND (reference sequence). V trimming: 5 bases; J trimming: 4 bases; junction bases outside the gene matches: 3. The CDR3 has 15 residues. The CDR3 reads CASSSTSGRYNEQFF. The CDR3 DNA follows: TGTGCCAGTAGTTCTACTAGCGGGAGGTACAATGAGCAGTTCTTC.

V gene TRBV19 combines with J gene TRBJ2-5; TRBD1 aligns across 10 bases. V was clipped by 5 bases and J by 5 bases; unmatched bases: 8. The CDR3 contains 15 residues. CDR1 LNHDA and CDR2 SQIVND come from the germline V gene (reference sequence). In nucleotides, the CDR3 is TGTGCCAGTAGTTTCCGGGACAGGGGACGGGAGACCCAGTACTTC. Its protein product is CASSFRDRGRETQYF.

CDR3 nucleotide sequence: TGTGCCAGCAGTTACTCTGGGGACTACGGTCAAGAGACCCAGTACTTC. It yields the protein CASSYSGDYGQETQYF. The chain has TRBV6-5 and TRBJ2-5; 7 positions agree with TRBD2. Germline V lookup: CDR1 MNHEY, CDR2 SVGAGI. CDR3 length: 16 residues. The junction had 6 bases not matched to a gene; V was cut back by 0 bases and J by 2 bases.

The chain is built from TRBV6-5 and TRBJ1-6; 8 bases are shared with TRBD1. This CDR3 spans 15 amino acids. Germline trimming cut 5 bases from V and 6 bases from J; bases unmatched to any gene: 6. Germline lookup yields CDR1 MNHEY and CDR2 SVGAGI. For the CDR3, the DNA is TGTGCCAGCAGTCGATCCAGGGGGCTTAATTCACCCCTCCACTTT. It yields the protein CASSRSRGLNSPLHF.

This clone was counted a single time. The CDR3 is CASSQRRNYEQYF. DNA for the CDR3: TGCGCCAGCAGCCAAAGGAGAAACTACGAGCAGTACTTC. V and J are TRBV4-1 and TRBJ2-7; D is unclear. This CDR3 has 13 amino acids. The germline V gene has CDR1 MGHRA and CDR2 YSYEKL. The V end lost 2 bases, the J end lost 3 bases, and 8 bases lay between the germline ends.

The chain uses TRBV6-5 and TRBJ2-1, with D tentatively TRBD1 (5 bases). The V and J ends lost 3 bases and 4 bases respectively, with 13 bases between them. The germline CDR1 and CDR2 sequences are MNHEY and SVGAGI. This CDR3 has 15 amino acids. This CDR3 reads CASSYLTGEYNEQFF. CDR3 nucleotides: TGTGCCAGCAGTTATTTAACAGGAGAGTACAATGAGCAGTTCTTC.